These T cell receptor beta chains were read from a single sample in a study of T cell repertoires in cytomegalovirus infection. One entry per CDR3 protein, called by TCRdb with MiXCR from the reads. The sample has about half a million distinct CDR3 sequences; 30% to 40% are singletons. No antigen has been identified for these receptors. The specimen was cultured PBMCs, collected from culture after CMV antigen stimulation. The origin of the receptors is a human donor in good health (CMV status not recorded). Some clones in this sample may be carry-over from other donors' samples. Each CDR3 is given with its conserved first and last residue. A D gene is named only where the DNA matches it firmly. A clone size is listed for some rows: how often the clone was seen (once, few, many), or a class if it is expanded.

TGTGCCAGCAGCCGGACAGAGCAACCCTATGGCTACACCTTC CASSRTEQPYGYTF TRBJ1-2 NA NA TRBV6-2/TRBV6-3
TGTGCCAGCAGCCAGGACACCTCTGGAAACACCATATATTTT CASSQDTSGNTIYF TRBJ1-3 NA many TRBV7-2
TGTGCCAGCTCACCAACGGGCCAAAAGACCGACGAGCAGTACTTC CASSPTGQKTDEQYF TRBJ2-7 NA NA TRBV18
TGCGCCAGCAGCCAGACCGCACAGGAGAGAACTGGAAGGACCGGGGAGCTGTTTTTT CASSQTAQERTGRTGELFF TRBJ2-2 NA NA TRBV4-3
TGTGCCAGCAGCTCCTCGGGACCCAGGGGGGAGTTCTTC CASSSSGPRGEFF TRBJ2-1 NA few TRBV7-2
TGTGCCAGTAGTCTCCGACAGGGGTGGTACGAGCAGTACTTC CASSLRQGWYEQYF TRBJ2-7 TRBD1 few TRBV19
TGTGCCAGCAGCGTAGGTCCCGGGAGCGGCATAAATGAGCAGTTCTTC CASSVGPGSGINEQFF TRBJ2-1 NA NA TRBV9
TGTGCCAGCAGCTTAGCGACAGGGACAGATACGCAGTATTTT CASSLATGTDTQYF TRBJ2-3 TRBD1 many TRBV7-2
TGTGCCAGCAGCAACCCGTGGGCAGGGGCGGTCACCGGGGAGCTGTTTTTT CASSNPWAGAVTGELFF TRBJ2-2 NA few TRBV6-2/TRBV6-3
TGTGCCAGTAGTACACGGACTAGCGGGATAAAATATGAGCAGTTCTTC CASSTRTSGIKYEQFF TRBJ2-1 TRBD2 NA TRBV19
TGTGCCAGTACCGTCCGGGACAGGATAAACACTGAAGCTTTCTTT CASTVRDRINTEAFF TRBJ1-1 TRBD1 NA TRBV19
TGTGCCAGCAGCACAGGGGAGACTACCTACAATGAGCAGTTCTTC CASSTGETTYNEQFF TRBJ2-1 TRBD1 many TRBV7-2
TGTGCCAGCACTAAAAAACCGCTAGCGGGAGGGCCGGGCTCAGATACGCAGTATTTT CASTKKPLAGGPGSDTQYF TRBJ2-3 TRBD2 NA TRBV7-8
TGTGCCAGCAGCTTTGGTATTAGCGGGAAATGGAATGAGCAGTTCTTC CASSFGISGKWNEQFF TRBJ2-1 TRBD2 NA TRBV7-9
TGTGCCAGCAGTTCCCCCTCGCAGGGCCACAATGAGCAGTTCTTC CASSSPSQGHNEQFF TRBJ2-1 NA NA TRBV12-3/TRBV12-4
TGTGCCAGTAGCCTCGGGACCCCCATCGATGAGCAGTTCTTC CASSLGTPIDEQFF TRBJ2-1 NA NA TRBV19
TGTGCCAGCAGCACGCTTACTAGCGGGCCCCGGGAGACCCAGTACTTC CASSTLTSGPRETQYF TRBJ2-5 TRBD2 few TRBV5-4
TGCAGTGCTAGAGGGGGGGGGCATCGTGCGGGAGTCATCTCCTACGAGCAGTACTTC CSARGGGHRAGVISYEQYF TRBJ2-7 NA NA TRBV20-1
TGTGCCAGCAGCCCGCCTGGACAGGGAGGATATGGCTACACCTTC CASSPPGQGGYGYTF TRBJ1-2 TRBD1 few TRBV7-6
TGTGCCAGCAGCTCGTCCGGGAAAAGTGGTTCACCCCTCCACTTT CASSSSGKSGSPLHF TRBJ1-6 NA NA TRBV7-9
TGTGCCAGCAGCCTCTCGGGACGGACTAGCGCCAAAGAGACCCAGTACTTC CASSLSGRTSAKETQYF TRBJ2-5 TRBD2 once TRBV3-1
TGTGCCAGCAGCTTGGGCGGGAGAGTTTGGTACGAGCAGTACTTC CASSLGGRVWYEQYF TRBJ2-7 TRBD2 few TRBV7-2
TGCAGTGATACAACAGGGTGGGTATCGCCCCAGCATTTT CSDTTGWVSPQHF TRBJ1-5 NA NA TRBV20-1
TGTGCCAGCAGAAGTGGCCGAGGGACCGGGTACAATGAGCAGTTCTTC CASRSGRGTGYNEQFF TRBJ2-1 NA few TRBV6-2/TRBV6-3
TGTGCCAGTAGGCTGGACGGAAGGAACACTGAAGCTTTCTTT CASRLDGRNTEAFF TRBJ1-1 NA NA TRBV19